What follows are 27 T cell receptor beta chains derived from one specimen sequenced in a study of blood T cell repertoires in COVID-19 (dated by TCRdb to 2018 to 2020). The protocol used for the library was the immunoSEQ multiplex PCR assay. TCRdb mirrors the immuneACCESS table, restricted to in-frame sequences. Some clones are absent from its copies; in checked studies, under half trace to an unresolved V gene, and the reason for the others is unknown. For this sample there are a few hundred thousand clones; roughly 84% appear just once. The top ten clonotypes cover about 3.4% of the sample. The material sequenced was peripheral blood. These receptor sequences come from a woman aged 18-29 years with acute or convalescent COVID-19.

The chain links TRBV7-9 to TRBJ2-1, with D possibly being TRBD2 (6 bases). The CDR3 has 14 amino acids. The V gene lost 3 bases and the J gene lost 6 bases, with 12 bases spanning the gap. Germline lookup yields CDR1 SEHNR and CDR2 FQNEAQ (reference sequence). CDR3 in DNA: TGTGCCAGCAGCTTTGGCGGGGAGGTCAATGAGCAGTTCTTC. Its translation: CASSFGGEVNEQFF.

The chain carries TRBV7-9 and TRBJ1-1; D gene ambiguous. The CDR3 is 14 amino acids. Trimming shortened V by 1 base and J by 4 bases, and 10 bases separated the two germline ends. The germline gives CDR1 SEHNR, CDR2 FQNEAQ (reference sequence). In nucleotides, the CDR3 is TGTGCCAGCAGCTTAGTTAGCGGGTCCACTGAAGCTTTCTTT. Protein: CASSLVSGSTEAFF.

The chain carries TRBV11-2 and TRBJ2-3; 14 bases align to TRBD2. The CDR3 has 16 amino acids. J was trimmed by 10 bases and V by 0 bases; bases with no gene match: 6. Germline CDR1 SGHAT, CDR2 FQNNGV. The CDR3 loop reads CASSLEGTSGSLSQYF. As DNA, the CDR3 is TGTGCCAGCAGCTTAGAGGGGACTAGCGGGAGCCTATCGCAGTATTTT.

CDR3: CSVDLWSGSYNEQFF. In DNA, the CDR3 is TGCAGCGTTGATCTATGGTCAGGGTCCTACAATGAGCAGTTCTTC. The rearrangement joins TRBV29-1 to TRBJ2-1; weak D call: TRBD1 (5 bases). CDR3 length: 15 residues. Germline CDR1 and CDR2: SQVTM and ANQGSEA. V was shortened by 3 bases and J by 1 base, with 13 bases between the two germline ends.

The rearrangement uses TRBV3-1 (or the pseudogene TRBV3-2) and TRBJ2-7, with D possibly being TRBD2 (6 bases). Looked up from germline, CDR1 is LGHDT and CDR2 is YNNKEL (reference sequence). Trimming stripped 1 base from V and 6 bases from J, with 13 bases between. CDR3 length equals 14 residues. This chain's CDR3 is CASSQGRGEGEQYF. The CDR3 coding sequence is TGTGCCAGCAGCCAAGGGCGCGGGGAAGGCGAGCAGTACTTC.

The CDR3 is CASSTTAYGYTF. The CDR3, as DNA: TGTGCCAGTAGTACGACAGCCTATGGCTACACCTTC. The chain carries TRBV19 and TRBJ1-2, with a possible D match to TRBD1 (5 bases). This CDR3 region has 12 residues. Trimming stripped 4 bases from V and 4 bases from J, with 7 bases between. Germline CDR1 and CDR2: LNHDA and SQIVND (reference sequence). Full variable domain (missing parts from reference TRBV19 and TRBJ1-2): DGGITQSPKYLFRKEGQNVTLSCEQNLNHDAMYWYRQDPGQGLRLIYYSQIVNDFQKGDIAEGYSVSREKKESFPLTVTSAQKNPTAFYLCASSTTAYGYTFGSGTRLTVV.

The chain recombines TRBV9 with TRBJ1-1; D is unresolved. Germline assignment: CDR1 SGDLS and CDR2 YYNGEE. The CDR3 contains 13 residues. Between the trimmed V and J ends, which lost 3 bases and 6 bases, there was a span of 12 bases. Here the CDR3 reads CASSANGGAEAFF. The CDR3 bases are TGTGCCAGCAGCGCCAACGGCGGCGCTGAAGCTTTCTTT. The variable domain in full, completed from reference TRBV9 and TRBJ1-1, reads DSGVTQTPKHLITATGQRVTLRCSPRSGDLSVYWYQQSLDQGLQFLIQYYNGEERAKGNILERFSAQQFPDLHSELNLSSLELGDSALYFCASSANGGAEAFFGQGTRLTVV.

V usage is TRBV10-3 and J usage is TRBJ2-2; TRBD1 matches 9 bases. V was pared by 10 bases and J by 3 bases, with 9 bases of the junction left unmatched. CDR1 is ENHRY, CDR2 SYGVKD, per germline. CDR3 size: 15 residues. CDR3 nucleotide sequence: TGTGCCACCCGAGGGGGACAGGGCCACACCGGGGAGCTGTTTTTT. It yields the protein CATRGGQGHTGELFF.

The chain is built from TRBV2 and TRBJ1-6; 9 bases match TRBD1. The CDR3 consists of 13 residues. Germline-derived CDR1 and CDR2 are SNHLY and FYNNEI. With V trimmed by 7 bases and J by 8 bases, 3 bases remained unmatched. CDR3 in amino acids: CASTTGGDSPLHF. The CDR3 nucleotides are TGTGCCAGCACCACAGGGGGCGATTCACCCCTCCACTTT.

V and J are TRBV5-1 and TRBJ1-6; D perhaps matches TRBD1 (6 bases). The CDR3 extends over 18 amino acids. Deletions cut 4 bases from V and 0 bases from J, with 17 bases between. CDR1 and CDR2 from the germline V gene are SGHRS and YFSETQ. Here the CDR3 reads CASSLGQLMSSYNSPLHF. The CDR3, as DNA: TGCGCCAGCAGCCTAGGACAGTTGATGAGCTCCTATAATTCACCCCTCCACTTT.

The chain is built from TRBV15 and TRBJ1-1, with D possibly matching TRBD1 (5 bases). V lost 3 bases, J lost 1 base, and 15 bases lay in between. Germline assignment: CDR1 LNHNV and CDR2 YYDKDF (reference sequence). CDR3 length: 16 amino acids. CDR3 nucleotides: TGTGCCACCAGCAGGGGGGGACGGATAGGGAACACTGAAGCTTTCTTT. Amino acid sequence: CATSRGGRIGNTEAFF. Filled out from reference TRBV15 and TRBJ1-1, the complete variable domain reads DAMVIQNPRYQVTQFGKPVTLSCSQTLNHNVMYWYQQKSSQAPKLLFHYYDKDFNNEADTPDNFQSRRPNTSFCFLDIRSPGLGDTAMYLCATSRGGRIGNTEAFFGQGTRLTVV.

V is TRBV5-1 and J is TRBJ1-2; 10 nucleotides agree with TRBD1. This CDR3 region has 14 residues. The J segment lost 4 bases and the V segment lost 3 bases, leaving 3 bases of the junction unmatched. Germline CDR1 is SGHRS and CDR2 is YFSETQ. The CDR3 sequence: CASSWTGGIYGYTF. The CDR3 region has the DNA TGCGCCAGCAGCTGGACAGGGGGTATCTATGGCTACACCTTC.

In DNA form, the CDR3 reads TGTGCCAGCAGTTTAGACGGAGGCTCTCAGCCCCAGCATTTT. Encoded protein: CASSLDGGSQPQHF. This rearrangement joins TRBV6-5 to TRBJ1-5, with D unresolved. V dropped 4 bases and J dropped 6 bases, with 13 bases sitting between them. The V gene's germline CDR1 is MNHEY and CDR2 SVGAGI. The CDR3 totals 14 residues.

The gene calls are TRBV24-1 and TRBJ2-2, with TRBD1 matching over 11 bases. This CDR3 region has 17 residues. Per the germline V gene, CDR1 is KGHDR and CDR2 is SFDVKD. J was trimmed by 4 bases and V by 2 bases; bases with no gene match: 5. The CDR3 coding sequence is TGTGCCACCAGTGATTCCGGACAGGGGGCGGGCACCGGGGAGCTGTTTTTT. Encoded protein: CATSDSGQGAGTGELFF.

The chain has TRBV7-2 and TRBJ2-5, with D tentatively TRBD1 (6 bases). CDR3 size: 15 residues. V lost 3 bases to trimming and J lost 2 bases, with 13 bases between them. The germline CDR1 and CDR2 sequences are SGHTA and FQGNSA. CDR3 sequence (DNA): TGTGCCAGCAGCTTTAGTGGAACAGGGCAAGAGACCCAGTACTTC. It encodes CASSFSGTGQETQYF.

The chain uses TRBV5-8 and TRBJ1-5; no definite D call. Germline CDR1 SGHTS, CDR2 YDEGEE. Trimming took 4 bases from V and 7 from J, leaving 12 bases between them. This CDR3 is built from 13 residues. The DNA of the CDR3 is TGTGCCAGCAGCCCACGTTCTCGGCAGCCCCAGCATTTT. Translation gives CASSPRSRQPQHF.

In nucleotides, the CDR3 is TGTGCCTGGAGTGTGGACCTGGACAGTCAGCCCCAGCATTTT. Amino acid sequence: CAWSVDLDSQPQHF. The chain couples TRBV30 to TRBJ1-5, with D possibly matching TRBD1 (6 bases). The CDR3 loop spans 14 amino acids. The germline V gene encodes CDR1 GTSNPN and CDR2 SVGIG (reference sequence). V lost 0 bases, J lost 6 bases, and 12 bases lay in between.

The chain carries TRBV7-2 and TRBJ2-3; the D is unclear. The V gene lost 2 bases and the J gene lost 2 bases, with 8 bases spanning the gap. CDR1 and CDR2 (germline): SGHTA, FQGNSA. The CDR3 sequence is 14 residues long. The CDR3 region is CASSLSPDTDTQYF. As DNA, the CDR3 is TGTGCCAGCAGCTTATCCCCAGACACAGATACGCAGTATTTT.

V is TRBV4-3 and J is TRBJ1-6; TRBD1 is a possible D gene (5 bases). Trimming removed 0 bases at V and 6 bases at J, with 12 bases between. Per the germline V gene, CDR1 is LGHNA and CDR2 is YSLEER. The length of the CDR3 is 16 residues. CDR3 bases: TGCGCCAGCAGCCAAGATCTGTTGACAGCTAATTCACCCCTCCACTTT. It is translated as CASSQDLLTANSPLHF.

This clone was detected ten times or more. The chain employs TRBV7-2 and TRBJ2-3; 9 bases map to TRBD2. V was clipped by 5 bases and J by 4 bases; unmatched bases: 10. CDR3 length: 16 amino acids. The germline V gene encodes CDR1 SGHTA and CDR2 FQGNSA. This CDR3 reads CASSQDSGRGADTQYF. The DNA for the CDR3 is TGTGCCAGCAGCCAGGATAGCGGGAGAGGAGCAGATACGCAGTATTTT.

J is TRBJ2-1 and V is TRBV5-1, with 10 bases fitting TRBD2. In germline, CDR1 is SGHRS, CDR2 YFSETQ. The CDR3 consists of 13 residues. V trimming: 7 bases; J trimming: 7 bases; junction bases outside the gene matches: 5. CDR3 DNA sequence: TGCGCCAGCCTATCTAGCGGGAGTAATGAGCAGTTCTTC. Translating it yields CASLSSGSNEQFF.

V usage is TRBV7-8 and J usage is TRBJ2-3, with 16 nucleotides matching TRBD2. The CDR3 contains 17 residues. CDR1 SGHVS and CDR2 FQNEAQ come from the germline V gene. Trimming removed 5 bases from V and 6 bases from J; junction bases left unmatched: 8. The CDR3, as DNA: TGTGCCAGCAGCGCCCCGGGACTAGCGGGAGGGGCCGATACGCAGTATTTT. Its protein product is CASSAPGLAGGADTQYF.

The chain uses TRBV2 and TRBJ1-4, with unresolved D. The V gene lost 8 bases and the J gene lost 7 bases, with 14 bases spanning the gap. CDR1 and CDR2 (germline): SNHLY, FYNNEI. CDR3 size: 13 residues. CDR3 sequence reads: CASFRARAEKLFF. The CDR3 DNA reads TGTGCCAGCTTTCGGGCGAGGGCTGAAAAACTGTTTTTT.

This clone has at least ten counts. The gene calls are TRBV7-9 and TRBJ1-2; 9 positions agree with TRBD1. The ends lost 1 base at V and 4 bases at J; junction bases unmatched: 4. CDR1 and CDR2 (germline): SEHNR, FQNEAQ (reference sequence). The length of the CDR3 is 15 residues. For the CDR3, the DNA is TGTGCCAGCAGCTTAGACGGGACAGGGCTCTATGGCTACACCTTC. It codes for CASSLDGTGLYGYTF.

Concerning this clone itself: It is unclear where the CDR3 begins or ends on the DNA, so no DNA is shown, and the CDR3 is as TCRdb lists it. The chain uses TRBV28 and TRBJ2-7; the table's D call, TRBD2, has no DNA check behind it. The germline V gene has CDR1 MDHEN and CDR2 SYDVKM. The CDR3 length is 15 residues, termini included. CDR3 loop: CASTSGGTHSYEQYF.

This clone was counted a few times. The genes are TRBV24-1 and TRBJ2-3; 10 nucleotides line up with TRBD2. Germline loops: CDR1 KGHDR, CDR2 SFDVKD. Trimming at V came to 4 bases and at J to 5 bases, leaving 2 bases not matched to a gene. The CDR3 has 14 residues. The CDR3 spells CATSEAGGIDTQYF. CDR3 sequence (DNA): TGTGCCACCAGTGAAGCGGGGGGGATAGATACGCAGTATTTT.

DNA for the CDR3: TGTGCCACCGGTTACAGGGTGGACACTGAAGCTTTCTTT. Translation: CATGYRVDTEAFF. This rearrangement joins TRBV15 to TRBJ1-1; tentative D call: TRBD1 (6 bases). Germline-derived CDR1 and CDR2 are LNHNV and YYDKDF (reference sequence). The CDR3 totals 13 residues. The V and J ends lost 8 bases and 3 bases respectively, with 13 bases between them. Full variable domain (missing parts from reference TRBV15 and TRBJ1-1): DAMVIQNPRYQVTQFGKPVTLSCSQTLNHNVMYWYQQKSSQAPKLLFHYYDKDFNNEADTPDNFQSRRPNTSFCFLDIRSPGLGDTAMYLCATGYRVDTEAFFGQGTRLTVV.